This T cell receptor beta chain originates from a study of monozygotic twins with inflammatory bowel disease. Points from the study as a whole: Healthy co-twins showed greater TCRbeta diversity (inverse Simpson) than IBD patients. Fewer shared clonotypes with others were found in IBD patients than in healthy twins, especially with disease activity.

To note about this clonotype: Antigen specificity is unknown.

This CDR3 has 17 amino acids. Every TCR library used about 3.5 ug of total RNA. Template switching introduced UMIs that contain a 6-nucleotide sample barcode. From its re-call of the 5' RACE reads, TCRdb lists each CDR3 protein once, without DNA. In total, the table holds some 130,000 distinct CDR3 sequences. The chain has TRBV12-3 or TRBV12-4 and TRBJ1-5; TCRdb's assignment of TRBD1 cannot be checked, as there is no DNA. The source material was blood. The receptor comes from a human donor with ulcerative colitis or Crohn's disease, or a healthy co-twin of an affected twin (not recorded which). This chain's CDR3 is CASSLALGGISNQPQHF.